These 29 T cell receptor beta chains share one sample of origin, sequenced in a study of blood T cell repertoires in COVID-19. Profiled with immunoSEQ multiplex PCR; TCRdb holds only in-frame clones, not every one. This repertoire shows about 220,000 clones, roughly 80% found once; its top ten account for 5.5% to 8.5%. Material for sequencing was peripheral blood. The receptors here all came from a woman between 65 and 79 years old with acute or convalescent COVID-19.

The chain combines TRBV19 with TRBJ1-2; D not certain. The CDR3 contains 14 residues. Trimming stripped 3 bases from V and 6 bases from J, with 14 bases between. CDR1 is LNHDA, CDR2 SQIVND, per germline (reference sequence). This CDR3 is CASSMGRNRDGYTF. In DNA form, the CDR3 reads TGTGCCAGTAGTATGGGTCGAAACCGGGATGGCTACACCTTC. Variable domain in full (rest from reference TRBV19 and TRBJ1-2): DGGITQSPKYLFRKEGQNVTLSCEQNLNHDAMYWYRQDPGQGLRLIYYSQIVNDFQKGDIAEGYSVSREKKESFPLTVTSAQKNPTAFYLCASSMGRNRDGYTFGSGTRLTVV.

This clone was seen once. V usage is TRBV9 and J usage is TRBJ1-2; D perhaps matches TRBD1 (6 bases). Trimming left V 0 bases short and J 0 bases short, with 9 bases between. The length of the CDR3 is 15 residues. Per germline, CDR1 SGDLS and CDR2 YYNGEE. The CDR3 sequence: CASSVVGATNYGYTF. In DNA, the CDR3 is TGTGCCAGCAGCGTAGTGGGGGCGACTAACTATGGCTACACCTTC.

V is TRBV6-5 and J is TRBJ2-2; D remains ambiguous. This CDR3 is built from 15 residues. CDR1 and CDR2 (germline): MNHEY, SVGAGI. Trimming removed 8 bases at V and 0 bases at J, with 13 bases between. The CDR3 DNA sequence: TGTGCCAGCCGCCGGTGGGCCGCGAACACCGGGGAGCTGTTTTTT. It yields the protein CASRRWAANTGELFF.

The V gene is TRBV10-3, the J gene TRBJ1-5, with no clear D. There are 17 residues in the CDR3. Trimming left V 2 bases short and J 0 bases short, with 14 bases between. The V gene's germline CDR1 is ENHRY and CDR2 SYGVKD. The CDR3 loop reads CAISEGLGGYSNQPQHF. CDR3 coding DNA: TGTGCCATCAGTGAGGGGTTAGGCGGCTATAGCAATCAGCCCCAGCATTTT.

The chain joins TRBV6-4 to TRBJ2-3; D is ambiguous. V lost 4 bases and J 1 base, leaving 18 bases between the germline ends. CDR1 and CDR2 from the germline V gene are MRHNA and SNTAGT. The CDR3 has 17 residues. CDR3 region: CASSARPRGWGTDTQYF. In DNA form, the CDR3 reads TGTGCCAGCAGTGCCCGCCCAAGAGGTTGGGGCACAGATACGCAGTATTTT.

This rearrangement joins TRBV5-1 to TRBJ2-5; 10 bases match TRBD2. Per the germline V gene, CDR1 is SGHRS and CDR2 is YFSETQ. CDR3 size: 17 residues. V shed 0 bases and J 1 base; nucleotides not matched to a gene: 6. The CDR3 sequence is CASSLASLAGVQETQYF. CDR3 DNA: TGCGCCAGCAGCTTGGCGAGCCTAGCGGGGGTCCAAGAGACCCAGTACTTC.

This clone has only a few counts. The V gene is TRBV19, the J gene TRBJ2-3; TRBD2 is a possible D gene (6 bases). Germline assignment: CDR1 LNHDA and CDR2 SQIVND (reference sequence). The CDR3 runs 16 residues. Trimming took off 5 bases at V and 0 bases at J, with 15 bases between the two ends. CDR3 region: CASSPGGIFSTDTQYF. The DNA of the CDR3 is TGTGCCAGTAGTCCTGGGGGGATCTTTAGCACAGATACGCAGTATTTT.

The V gene is TRBV30, the J gene TRBJ2-5, with 7 bases lining up with TRBD1. CDR1 and CDR2 (germline): GTSNPN, SVGIG (reference sequence). The CDR3 covers 12 residues. With V trimmed by 7 bases and J by 2 bases, 4 bases remained unmatched. The CDR3 coding sequence is TGTGCCTCGTCGGGACAGCAAGAGACCCAGTACTTC. As protein: CASSGQQETQYF.

The chain has TRBV9 and TRBJ1-2, with D perhaps TRBD1 (5 bases). The CDR3 extends over 14 amino acids. Germline V gene sequence: CDR1 SGDLS, CDR2 YYNGEE. V lost 4 bases and J 2 bases, leaving 12 bases between the germline ends. CDR3 amino acids: CASSPAGGNYGYTF. The DNA for the CDR3 is TGTGCCAGCAGCCCTGCGGGGGGGAACTATGGCTACACCTTC.

The rearrangement joins TRBV21-1 to TRBJ1-1. TRBV21-1 is annotated as a pseudogene. The CDR3 is 13 residues long. This CDR3 reads CASVGGKGTEAFF. The CDR3 DNA is TGTGCCAGCGTCGGGGGTAAGGGCACTGAAGCTTTCTTT.

The chain uses TRBV21-1 and TRBJ2-3; the DNA was not compared with TRBD1, the D call given in the table. TRBV21-1 is noted as a pseudogene. The CDR3 is 17 amino acids. CDR3 coding DNA: TGTGCCAGCAGCAAAGAGTCCGGGACAGGGGTCACAGATACGCAGTATTTT. This encodes CASSKESGTGVTDTQYF.

This clone was detected a few times. The chain couples TRBV4-3 to TRBJ2-5; perhaps TRBD2 as D (5 bases). The germline gives CDR1 LGHNA, CDR2 YSLEER. The CDR3 spans 14 residues. V lost 3 bases and J lost 0, with 8 bases in between. The CDR3 spells CASSQATNQETQYF. The CDR3 bases are TGCGCCAGCAGCCAGGCGACTAACCAAGAGACCCAGTACTTC.

This chain joins TRBV6-5 and TRBJ1-1, with D hard to call. Between the trimmed V and J ends, which lost 0 bases and 7 bases, there was a span of 12 bases. CDR1 is MNHEY, CDR2 SVGAGI, per germline. This CDR3 region has 14 residues. The CDR3 DNA sequence: TGTGCCAGCAGTTACTCACCCGGGATAAGTGAAGCTTTCTTT. Its translation is CASSYSPGISEAFF.

The genes are TRBV29-1 and TRBJ1-5; 7 nucleotides line up with TRBD1. Germline lookup yields CDR1 SQVTM and CDR2 ANQGSEA. This CDR3 has 10 residues. V was clipped by 7 bases and J by 9 bases; unmatched bases: 3. CDR3 nucleotides: TGCAGCGGTTACAGGGGGCCCCAGCATTTT. Translating gives CSGYRGPQHF. Full variable domain (outside the CDR3, taken from reference TRBV29-1 and TRBJ1-5): SAVISQKPSRDICQRGTSLTIQCQVDSQVTMMFWYRQQPGQSLTLIATANQGSEATYESGFVIDKFPISRPNLTFSTLTVSNMSPEDSSIYLCSGYRGPQHFGDGTRLSIL.

The chain links TRBV9 to TRBJ1-6; tentative D call: TRBD1 (6 bases). Germline-derived CDR1 and CDR2 are SGDLS and YYNGEE. This CDR3 is 14 amino acids long. V was cut by 4 bases and J by 7 bases, with 12 bases left in between. The CDR3 protein is CASSRRTENSPLHF. In nucleotides, the CDR3 is TGTGCCAGCAGCCGGCGGACAGAGAATTCACCCCTCCACTTT.

The rearrangement joins TRBV30 to TRBJ1-2; TRBD1 matches 7 bases. Germline CDR1 is GTSNPN and CDR2 is SVGIG (reference sequence). The V segment lost 3 bases and the J segment 5 bases; nucleotides outside the gene matches: 9. This CDR3 region has 14 residues. CDR3 residues: CAWSRVGTVYGYTF. In nucleotides, the CDR3 is TGTGCCTGGAGCCGCGTCGGGACAGTTTATGGCTACACCTTC.

This clone has more than one count but fewer than ten. V gene TRBV9 combines with J gene TRBJ2-3, with D maybe TRBD2 (7 bases). The CDR3 is made up of 15 amino acids. CDR1 is SGDLS, CDR2 YYNGEE, per germline. V lost 6 bases to trimming and J lost 2 bases, with 16 bases between them. The CDR3: CASTLGGVYTDTQYF. DNA for the CDR3: TGTGCCAGCACCCTAGGGGGGGTGTACACAGATACGCAGTATTTT.

The rearrangement links TRBV7-9 to TRBJ1-2; TRBD1 agrees at 7 bases. Germline-derived CDR1 and CDR2 are SEHNR and FQNEAQ (reference sequence). V gave up 0 bases and J gave up 6 bases; unmatched junction bases: 4. The CDR3 runs to 14 residues. For the CDR3, the DNA is TGTGCCAGCAGCTTAGCGGGGACAGCTCATGGCTACACCTTC. This translates into CASSLAGTAHGYTF.

The genes are TRBV20-1 and TRBJ1-1; no clear D gene. Germline loops: CDR1 DFQATT, CDR2 SNEGSKA (reference sequence). CDR3 length: 13 residues. Trimming left V 3 bases short and J 0 bases short, with 8 bases between. The CDR3 sequence: CSASGALNTEAFF. CDR3 coding DNA: TGCAGTGCTAGTGGCGCCCTGAACACTGAAGCTTTCTTT.

This rearrangement joins TRBV6-5 to TRBJ2-3, with D tentatively TRBD2 (6 bases). Trimming removed 6 bases at V and 2 bases at J, with 9 bases between. Germline loops: CDR1 MNHEY, CDR2 SVGAGI. The CDR3 loop spans 13 amino acids. Written as DNA, the CDR3 is TGTGCCAGCAGACGGGACTTCACAGATACGCAGTATTTT. Translating it yields CASRRDFTDTQYF.

J is TRBJ1-6 and V is TRBV5-1; 10 nucleotides match TRBD1. The CDR3 sequence is 14 residues long. Trimming removed 4 bases from V and 8 bases from J; junction bases left unmatched: 3. The germline V gene has CDR1 SGHRS and CDR2 YFSETQ. The CDR3 DNA follows: TGCGCCAGCAGCATCGGGACAGGGGATTCACCCCTCCACTTT. Translating gives CASSIGTGDSPLHF.

The genes are TRBV5-6 and TRBJ1-2, with 8 positions matching TRBD1. V lost 3 bases to trimming and J lost 8 bases; unmatched junction nucleotides: 6. Germline CDR1 reads SGHDT; CDR2 reads YYEEEE. The CDR3 totals 13 residues. The chain's CDR3 is CASSSDRGYGYTF. CDR3 nucleotide sequence: TGTGCCAGCAGCTCCGACAGGGGTTACGGCTACACCTTC.

This clone occurred a few times. The CDR3 nucleotides are TGTGCCACTACGTCCGGGACAGAGTACCAAGAGACCCAGTACTTC. It translates to CATTSGTEYQETQYF. The rearrangement joins TRBV10-3 to TRBJ2-5; TRBD1 aligns across 7 bases. CDR3 size: 15 residues. Germline V gene sequence: CDR1 ENHRY, CDR2 SYGVKD. Germline trimming cut 10 bases from V and 0 bases from J; bases unmatched to any gene: 11.

The rearrangement joins TRBV19 to TRBJ2-3; D might be TRBD2 (5 bases). CDR1 and CDR2 from the germline V gene are LNHDA and SQIVND (reference sequence). This CDR3 region has 11 residues. V was cut by 7 bases and J by 6 bases, with 8 bases left in between. The CDR3 sequence: CASTSSDTQYF. Here the CDR3 DNA reads TGTGCCAGTACCTCTAGCGATACGCAGTATTTT.

This clone came up once. This rearrangement joins TRBV11-3 to TRBJ2-3; D is ambiguous. The V and J ends lost 1 base and 2 bases respectively, with 10 bases between them. Germline V gene lookup returns CDR1 SGHNT and CDR2 YENEEA. This CDR3 is built from 15 residues. The chain's CDR3 is CASSLGDGSTDTQYF. The CDR3 DNA reads as TGTGCCAGCAGCTTAGGCGACGGGTCCACAGATACGCAGTATTTT.

The chain links TRBV3-1 (or the pseudogene TRBV3-2) to TRBJ2-3, with D perhaps matching TRBD2 (6 bases). Looked up from germline, CDR1 is LGHDT and CDR2 is YNNKEL (reference sequence). The V end was cut by 4 bases, the J end by 2 bases, with 13 bases between. The CDR3 loop spans 15 amino acids. The CDR3 DNA follows: TGTGCCAGCAGCCCCGCGGGACTCGACACAGATACGCAGTATTTT. Residues: CASSPAGLDTDTQYF.

The gene calls are TRBV3-1 (or the pseudogene TRBV3-2) and TRBJ2-7, with 11 bases aligning to TRBD2. V shed 2 bases and J 2 bases; nucleotides not matched to a gene: 2. CDR1 is LGHDT, CDR2 YNNKEL, per germline (reference sequence). This CDR3 has 15 amino acids. The CDR3 coding sequence is TGTGCCAGCAGCCAAAATAGCGGGGGGGCCTACGAGCAGTACTTC. This translates into CASSQNSGGAYEQYF.

This clone was counted once. The V gene is TRBV7-2, the J gene TRBJ2-6, with D unclear. V was clipped by 5 bases and J by 0 bases, with 17 bases between them. This CDR3 comprises 18 residues. Germline loops: CDR1 SGHTA, CDR2 FQGNSA. The CDR3 reads CASSPQSFLGSGANVLTF. DNA for the CDR3: TGTGCCAGCAGCCCCCAGAGCTTTCTAGGCTCTGGGGCCAACGTCCTGACTTTC.

The chain links TRBV6-5 to TRBJ2-7; 8 bases are shared with TRBD1. CDR1 is MNHEY, CDR2 SVGAGI, per germline. The J segment lost 4 bases and the V segment lost 8 bases, leaving 4 bases of the junction unmatched. The length of the CDR3 is 12 residues. Here the CDR3 reads CASRDRLYEQYF. The CDR3 DNA sequence: TGTGCCAGCCGGGACAGGCTATACGAGCAGTACTTC.